This T cell receptor beta chain was captured in a study of control samples from healthy donors and cancer patients. The data were produced by immunoSEQ multiplex PCR, yet TCRdb's version contains in-frame clones alone and is incomplete. The sample lists 75,000 to 95,000 clones, approximately 90% occurring once. This clone was seen once. V lost 8 bases to trimming and J lost 1 base, with 9 bases between them. The CDR3 consists of 14 residues. Germline values: CDR1 LNHNV, CDR2 YYDKDF (reference sequence). The sample comprised blood. This chain uses TRBV15 with TRBJ2-6; D gene ambiguous. The sequence was obtained from a woman under 30 in good health. The CDR3 region is CATGQASGANVLTF. In nucleotides, the CDR3 is TGTGCCACCGGCCAGGCATCTGGGGCCAACGTCCTGACTTTC.